This T cell receptor (beta chain) was identified in a study of Graves' ophthalmopathy and Graves' hyperthyroidism. This CDR3 is 13 amino acids long. V lost 4 bases and J 0 bases, leaving 7 bases between the germline ends. The V gene's germline CDR1 is MNHEY and CDR2 SVGEGT. Amplified material comprised TCR beta CDR3 regions derived from RNA transcripts. RT-PCR with HTBI primers came first, then second-round multiplex PCR. TCRdb itself ran the multiplex PCR reads through MiXCR, one entry per CDR3 protein. This sample has over a million distinct CDR3 sequences; less than 45% occur once, and the top ten carry 11%. Worth noting for this clonotype: The target antigen is unknown.

Study-wide results and limits: For separating ophthalmopathy from stable hyperthyroidism, a 13-signature model gave roughly 90% sensitivity and about 80% specificity. Among thyroid clonotypes expanded above 0.001 frequency, most also appeared in blood.

Hyperthyroidism in these 18- to 65-year-old patients was newly diagnosed, lasting under 2 months. Diagnosis used clinical symptoms, serum thyroxine, TRAb, thyroid ultrasound and orbital computed tomography. The sequenced material came from peripheral blood or thyroid tissue (not recorded which). The TCR comes from an adult man with Graves' hyperthyroidism. This chain joins TRBV6-2 or TRBV6-3 and TRBJ2-7, with a possible D match to TRBD2 (5 bases). CDR3 residues: CASSWESSYEQYF. CDR3 in DNA: TGTGCCAGCAGTTGGGAGAGCTCCTACGAGCAGTACTTC.